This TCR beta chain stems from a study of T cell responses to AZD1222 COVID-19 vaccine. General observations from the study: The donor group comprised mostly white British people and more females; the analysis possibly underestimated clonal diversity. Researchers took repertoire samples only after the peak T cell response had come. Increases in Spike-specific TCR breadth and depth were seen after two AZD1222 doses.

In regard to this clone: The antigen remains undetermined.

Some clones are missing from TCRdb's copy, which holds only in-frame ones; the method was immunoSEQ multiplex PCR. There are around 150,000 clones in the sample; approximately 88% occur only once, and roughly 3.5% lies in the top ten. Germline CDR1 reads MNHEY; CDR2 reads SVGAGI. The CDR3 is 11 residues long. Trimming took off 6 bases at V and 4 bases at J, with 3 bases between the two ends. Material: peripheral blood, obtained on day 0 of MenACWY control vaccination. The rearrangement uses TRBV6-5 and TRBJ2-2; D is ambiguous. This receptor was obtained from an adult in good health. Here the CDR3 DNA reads TGTGCCAGCAGACTCACCGGGGAGCTGTTTTTT. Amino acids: CASRLTGELFF.